This is a list of T cell receptor beta chains from one sample in a study of PD-1 blockade in classical Hodgkin lymphoma. Using immunoSEQ multiplex PCR, the repertoire was profiled, and TCRdb retains in-frame clones only, with some absent. The sample carries about 24,000 clones, about 90% recorded once. Sequencing input: CD4+ T cells from blood. These receptors originate from a human donor with classical Hodgkin lymphoma. CDR3s include the opening cysteine and the closing phenylalanine or tryptophan. A D gene is named only where the DNA matches it firmly. Clone size is shown for a subset of rows, as once, few, many or a class of expanded clone.

d_call	v_call	j_call	clone_size	cdr3_aa	cdr3_nt
NA	TRBV2	TRBJ2-7	NA	CASSVGHNLGKQYF	TGTGCCAGCAGTGTTGGTCACAATCTCGGAAAGCAGTACTTC
NA	TRBV4-3	TRBJ1-4	NA	CASSQDLAGSREKLFF	TGCGCCAGCAGCCAAGATTTGGCGGGGAGCAGGGAAAAACTGTTTTTT
NA	TRBV11-2	TRBJ2-7	NA	CASSLVLSEQYF	TGTGCCAGCAGCTTAGTGCTTTCCGAGCAGTACTTC
NA	TRBV7-9	TRBJ2-7	NA	CASRRIGGGSYEQYF	TGTGCCAGCAGGAGGATAGGGGGGGGTTCCTACGAGCAGTACTTC
TRBD1	TRBV5-6	TRBJ2-2	NA	CASRQSPGQGLGGELFF	TGTGCCAGCAGGCAAAGCCCGGGACAGGGATTGGGCGGGGAGCTGTTTTTT
NA	TRBV5-1	TRBJ2-7	NA	CASSLITGPLYEQYF	TGCGCCAGCAGCCTAATAACAGGTCCCCTGTACGAGCAGTACTTC
NA	TRBV10-3	TRBJ2-5	NA	CAISESQLVLGTQYF	TGTGCCATCAGTGAGTCACAACTAGTTCTGGGGACCCAGTACTTC
NA	TRBV19	TRBJ1-5	NA	CASSTWTDQPQHF	TGTGCCAGTAGTACTTGGACGGATCAGCCCCAGCATTTT
TRBD1	TRBV7-9	TRBJ1-3	NA	CASSLRGQGALDTIYF	TGTGCCAGCAGCTTACGTGGGCAGGGGGCCTTGGACACCATATATTTT
TRBD2	TRBV14	TRBJ2-3	NA	CASSQEPGGGQGTQYF	TGTGCCAGCAGCCAAGAGCCCGGGGGGGGCCAAGGTACGCAGTATTTT
NA	TRBV25-1	TRBJ2-1	few	CASSEWDNEQFF	TGTGCCAGCAGTGAATGGGACAATGAGCAGTTCTTC
NA	TRBV2	TRBJ2-2	NA	CAGRSRESTGELFF	TGTGCCGGAAGGTCCAGGGAGAGCACCGGGGAGCTGTTTTTT
NA	TRBV19	TRBJ1-1	once	CASSIQGFMNTEAFF	TGTGCCAGTAGTATCCAGGGTTTTATGAACACTGAAGCTTTCTTT
NA	TRBV7-9	TRBJ2-2	NA	CASSLSPGATGELFF	TGTGCCAGCAGCTTGTCGCCAGGTGCCACCGGGGAGCTGTTTTTT
NA	TRBV6-5	TRBJ2-1	NA	CASSSQKRPYNEQFF	TGTGCCAGCAGTTCACAGAAGCGGCCCTACAATGAGCAGTTCTTC
NA	TRBV28	TRBJ1-4	NA	CASSFQGGNEKLFF	TGTGCCAGCAGTTTTCAAGGGGGTAATGAAAAACTGTTTTTT
TRBD2	TRBV19	TRBJ2-5	NA	CASTPRASGGQETQYF	TGTGCCAGTACCCCCAGGGCTAGCGGGGGGCAAGAGACCCAGTACTTC
NA	TRBV7-2	TRBJ1-2	NA	CASSLQGGLANYGYTF	TGTGCCAGCAGCTTGCAGGGTGGATTAGCTAACTATGGCTACACCTTC
TRBD1	TRBV5-1	TRBJ1-2	NA	CASSLDGTGVIGYTF	TGCGCCAGCAGCTTGGATGGGACAGGGGTGATAGGCTACACCTTC
TRBD1	TRBV30	TRBJ1-5	NA	CAWSKYTTGGSNQPQHF	TGTGCCTGGAGTAAATACACGACAGGGGGTAGCAATCAGCCCCAGCATTTT
TRBD1	TRBV9	TRBJ1-3	NA	CASSRGTEGNTIYF	TGTGCCAGCAGCAGAGGGACAGAAGGAAACACCATATATTTT
TRBD2	TRBV6-1	TRBJ2-7	NA	CASSDGGGAWRYEQYF	TGTGCCAGCAGTGACGGCGGGGGGGCCTGGAGGTACGAGCAGTACTTC
NA	TRBV5-6	TRBJ2-7	NA	CASSLIMRGYSEQYF	TGTGCCAGCAGCTTGATCATGCGGGGCTACTCGGAGCAGTACTTC
NA	TRBV6-1	TRBJ2-7	NA	CASSEVGGAAFYEQYF	TGTGCCAGCAGTGAAGTGGGCGGGGCCGCCTTCTACGAGCAGTACTTC
NA	TRBV6-1	TRBJ1-2	once	CASSEFAGKLYGYTF	TGTGCCAGCAGTGAATTTGCGGGAAAGCTCTATGGCTACACCTTC
TRBD1	TRBV5-6	TRBJ1-1	NA	CASSSTGGKAFF	TGTGCCAGCAGCTCGACAGGGGGTAAAGCTTTCTTT
NA	TRBV5-1	TRBJ2-2	NA	CASSFKPTGELFF	TGCGCCAGCAGCTTCAAACCCACCGGGGAGCTGTTTTTT
TRBD1	TRBV19	TRBJ1-2	few	CASWTGTRDGYTF	TGTGCTAGCTGGACAGGTACGAGGGATGGCTACACCTTC
TRBD1	TRBV11-2	TRBJ1-1	NA	CASVSTGRKNTEAFF	TGTGCCAGCGTTTCGACAGGGCGAAAGAACACTGAAGCTTTCTTT
NA	TRBV11-2	TRBJ2-3	once	CASSTDTQYF	TGTGCCAGTTCCACAGATACGCAGTATTTT
TRBD2	TRBV7-8	TRBJ2-7	once	CASSLKTSGGTNFYEQYF	TGTGCCAGCAGCTTGAAAACTAGCGGGGGCACAAACTTCTACGAGCAGTACTTC
NA	TRBV6-5	TRBJ2-5	NA	CASSYGASTEAQYF	TGTGCCAGCAGTTACGGGGCCAGTACAGAGGCCCAGTACTTC
TRBD1	TRBV5-1	TRBJ1-4	NA	CASSPGTGAEKLFF	TGCGCCAGCAGCCCCGGGACAGGGGCTGAAAAACTGTTTTTT
NA	TRBV12-5	TRBJ2-3	NA	CASAPPARRVDTQYF	TGTGCTAGTGCCCCCCCGGCCAGGCGCGTAGATACGCAGTATTTT
TRBD1	TRBV28	TRBJ1-2	NA	CASQGYTGVRGYTF	TGTGCCAGCCAGGGATACACAGGGGTTAGAGGCTACACCTTC
NA	TRBV9	TRBJ1-3	once	CASSVFEGGGNTIYF	TGTGCCAGCAGCGTCTTTGAGGGGGGAGGAAACACCATATATTTT
NA	TRBV7-8	TRBJ1-1	NA	CASSLEGAVAFF	TGTGCCAGCAGCTTAGAAGGGGCGGTGGCTTTCTTT
TRBD1	TRBV30	TRBJ1-4	NA	CARGAGGEKLFF	TGTGCCCGGGGGGCAGGGGGGGAAAAACTGTTTTTT
NA	TRBV19	TRBJ1-1	NA	CASKALLRQAMNTEAFF	TGTGCCAGTAAGGCACTACTTCGACAGGCAATGAACACTGAAGCTTTCTTT
NA	TRBV7-2	TRBJ2-7	NA	CASSLTGRGYEQYF	TGTGCCAGCAGCTTAACGGGCAGGGGCTACGAGCAGTACTTC
TRBD2	TRBV11-2	TRBJ2-1	NA	CASSLVTGGNEQFF	TGTGCCAGCAGCTTAGTTACGGGGGGCAATGAGCAGTTCTTC
NA	TRBV9	TRBJ2-2	NA	CASSVGSVAGELFF	TGTGCCAGCAGCGTGGGTTCGGTTGCCGGGGAGCTGTTTTTT
NA	TRBV9	TRBJ2-5	few	CASSSNAERWETQYF	TGTGCCAGCAGCTCCAATGCGGAGCGATGGGAGACCCAGTACTTC
NA	TRBV5-1	TRBJ2-7	NA	CASSLTAAYEQYF	TGCGCCAGCAGCTTGACAGCGGCCTACGAGCAGTACTTC
TRBD1	TRBV6-5	TRBJ2-5	once	CASSSLGQNYQETQYF	TGTGCCAGCAGTTCTTTGGGACAGAACTATCAAGAGACCCAGTACTTC
NA	TRBV28	TRBJ2-7	NA	CASSLWGEQYF	TGTGCCAGCAGTTTATGGGGCGAGCAGTACTTC
NA	TRBV2	TRBJ1-1	NA	CASSETHTEAFF	TGTGCCAGCAGTGAAACGCACACTGAAGCTTTCTTT